This T cell receptor beta chain was sequenced during a study of beta chain features in type 1 diabetes. Study-wide background: There were some 100,000,000 sorted cells examined across all samples. Broader study findings: Within each of all four CD4+ subsets, Type 1 diabetes patients had TCRB CDR3s that were moderately but significantly shorter. Among patients, naive, central memory and Treg TCRB repertoires appeared more similar than among healthy donors.

A note on this clone: Its antigen is not known.

J lost 7 bases, V lost 5 bases, and 6 bases had no gene match. The CDR3 loop spans 13 amino acids. Germline CDR1 is SGHTA and CDR2 is FQGNSA. Isolated RNA was reverse transcribed in full, so expressed TCRB transcripts were sequenced. Measured with immunoSEQ multiplex PCR; TCRdb has only the in-frame clones, and not every one. This table holds 300,000 or so clones, about 13% found once. Via the markers CD45RO/CCR7/CD25/CD127/CD95/CD27, stem cell-like memory, regulatory, central memory and naive CD4+ cells were sorted. Each sorted population was over 98% pure. The chain joins TRBV7-2 to TRBJ2-7; 9 bases are shared with TRBD1. This TCR came from a young woman with type 1 diabetes. The sequenced material came from naive CD4+ T cells from blood. The CDR3 loop is CASSRGQGREQYF. DNA for the CDR3: TGTGCCAGCAGCCGAGGACAGGGGAGGGAGCAGTACTTC.